The clone carrying this T cell receptor beta chain occurred many times. The data are from a study of T-cell reconstitution after alpha-beta-depleted transplantation in children. Germline CDR1 and CDR2: LGHNA and YNFKEQ. The CDR3 length is 21 residues. V lost 5 bases and J lost 3, with 35 bases in between. Unique molecular identifiers tagged the TCRbeta library. TCRdb re-called the PCR reads through MiXCR, storing one row per CDR3 protein. The data show approximately 400,000 distinct CDR3 sequences, with around 9.9% seen just once and roughly 5.1% held by the top ten. The TCR was taken from a human donor who donated a stem cell graft to a child with acute myeloid leukemia. The V call is TRBV4-2, the J call TRBJ2-7; D possibly corresponds to TRBD2 (8 bases). Sample: PBMCs from the stem cell graft donor, taken from the stem cell graft. DNA of the CDR3: TGTGCCAGCAGCAATAAGGGGGCTAGCGGGCTAACACGTAACGTCTTCTACGAGCAGTACGTC. Residues: CASSNKGASGLTRNVFYEQYV.